One sample yielded the 19 T cell receptor beta chains listed below, sequenced in a study of shared clonotypes between healthy human individuals. Data came from immunoSEQ multiplex PCR; TCRdb stores just in-frame clones and leaves some out. The sample holds fewer than 1.4 million clones, about four fifths seen once. The material sequenced was memory CD4+ T cells from PBMCs. As for subset: CD45RA-negative fraction. These receptors all stem from a man younger than 35 in good health. Some clones in this sample may be carry-over from other donors' samples.

Regarding this clone: No conserved phenylalanine or tryptophan ends this CDR3, so it is likely a read error. The chain couples TRBV30 to TRBJ1-2, with no clear D. Germline-derived CDR1 and CDR2 are GTSNPN and SVGIG (reference sequence). CDR3 length: 12 amino acids. CDR3 loop: CACERRVRGYTL. The CDR3 DNA follows: TGTGCTTGCGAGCGGCGGGTGAGAGGCTACACCCTC.

Regarding this clone: A read error is the likely source, as a far larger clone sits one nucleotide away. This specimen includes other DNA sequences encoding the same CDR3. The chain employs TRBV6-1 and TRBJ2-1; the D gene is possibly TRBD2 (5 bases). The CDR3 has 13 amino acids. CDR1 and CDR2 from the germline V gene are MNHNS and SASEGT. As DNA, the CDR3 is TGCGCCAGCAGCCTAGACCGCAGCGGAGGGCAGTTCTTC. Its protein is CASSLDRSGGQFF.

This chain links TRBV7-2 with TRBJ2-1; D gene unclear. This CDR3 has 11 residues. The V end was cut by 3 bases, the J end by 8 bases, with 5 bases between. Germline V lookup: CDR1 SGHTA, CDR2 FQGNSA. The CDR3 nucleotides read TGTGCCAGCAGCTTCCTGGATGAGCAGTTCTTC. Translating gives CASSFLDEQFF.

The chain employs TRBV2 and TRBJ1-3; tentative D call: TRBD1 (6 bases). The germline V gene has CDR1 SNHLY and CDR2 FYNNEI. The CDR3 is 15 amino acids. Trimming left V 1 base short and J 2 bases short, with 9 bases between. This CDR3 is CASSEEGQAGNTIYF. The CDR3 bases are TGTGCCAGCAGTGAAGAGGGACAAGCTGGAAACACCATATATTTT.

V is TRBV30 and J is TRBJ1-2; possibly TRBD1 for D (6 bases). Germline assignment: CDR1 GTSNPN and CDR2 SVGIG (reference sequence). The CDR3 is made up of 12 amino acids. Trimming took 4 bases from V and 7 from J, leaving 13 bases between them. The CDR3 region is CAWTPGVGGYTF. CDR3 sequence (DNA): TGTGCCTGGACTCCAGGGGTTGGTGGCTACACCTTC.

This chain uses TRBV4-1 with TRBJ2-3, with D perhaps TRBD2 (6 bases). Germline V gives CDR1 MGHRA, CDR2 YSYEKL. The CDR3 is 17 amino acids. V was clipped by 0 bases and J by 4 bases, with 17 bases between them. CDR3 sequence: CASSQEFGGGHSDTQYF. CDR3 DNA: TGCGCCAGCAGCCAAGAGTTTGGGGGAGGACATTCAGATACGCAGTATTTT.

J is TRBJ2-1 and V is TRBV1; the table's D call TRBD2 went unverified against the DNA. TRBV1 is tagged as a pseudogene. This CDR3 is built from 22 residues. The CDR3 is CTSSPPPGRPGLAGGGYNEQFF. CDR3 nucleotides: TGCACCAGCAGCCCGCCCCCGGGCCGCCCGGGACTAGCGGGAGGGGGGTACAATGAGCAGTTCTTC.

This clone was seen a single time. This sequence joins TRBV19 and TRBJ2-6; tentative D call: TRBD1 (5 bases). In germline, CDR1 is LNHDA, CDR2 SQIVND (reference sequence). The CDR3 loop spans 18 amino acids. V dropped 6 bases and J dropped 0 bases, with 18 bases sitting between them. The CDR3 loop is CASRTADPPLSGANVLTF. The CDR3 nucleotides read TGTGCCAGTAGGACAGCCGATCCTCCCCTCTCTGGGGCCAACGTCCTGACTTTC.

The gene calls are TRBV20-1 and TRBJ1-4; the D is unclear. Germline-derived CDR1 and CDR2 are DFQATT and SNEGSKA (reference sequence). V was shortened by 6 bases and J by 4 bases, with 6 bases between the two germline ends. The CDR3 has 11 residues. CDR3 sequence (DNA): TGCAGTGCAGATTATAATGAAAAACTGTTTTTT. It encodes CSADYNEKLFF.

In this sample, this clone turned up a few times. V is TRBV5-4 and J is TRBJ1-2; D may be TRBD1 (5 bases). From germline, CDR1 is SGHNT and CDR2 YYREEE (reference sequence). The CDR3 is 12 amino acids. V was trimmed by 6 bases and J by 7 bases, leaving 13 bases between them. In DNA, the CDR3 is TGTGCCAGCAAAACGCAGGGTGGTGGCTACACCTTC. This encodes CASKTQGGGYTF.

The CDR3 DNA sequence: TGTGCCAGCAGCTTGTTGGGGACTAGCGGGGACAATGAGCAGTTCTTC. It translates to CASSLLGTSGDNEQFF. The chain joins TRBV5-6 to TRBJ2-1; 13 bases align to TRBD2. The ends lost 1 base at V and 5 bases at J; junction bases unmatched: 3. Per the germline V gene, CDR1 is SGHDT and CDR2 is YYEEEE. CDR3 length: 16 amino acids.

This clone was detected many times. This sample includes further DNA sequences coding for the same CDR3. The V and J genes are TRBV11-1 and TRBJ2-7; 14 positions match TRBD2. Trimming took 4 bases from V and 13 from J; bases not matched to a gene: 12. CDR3 size: 15 residues. Germline lookup yields CDR1 SGHAT and CDR2 FQDESV (reference sequence). The CDR3 is CASSSTGTSGSGRYF. DNA of the CDR3: TGTGCCAGCAGCTCAACCGGGACTAGCGGGAGCGGGAGATACTTC.

The genes are TRBV27 and TRBJ1-1; 11 bases align to TRBD1. The germline gives CDR1 MNHEY, CDR2 SMNVEV (reference sequence). The CDR3 spans 17 residues. The V and J ends lost 7 bases and 3 bases, in that order; junction bases with no gene match: 13. In DNA form, the CDR3 reads TGTGCCAGCACCTCTACCCGGACAGGGGGCAGGTACACTGAAGCTTTCTTT. This codes for CASTSTRTGGRYTEAFF.

The chain links TRBV7-8 to TRBJ2-3; a possible D gene is TRBD2 (6 bases). Per germline, CDR1 SGHVS and CDR2 FQNEAQ. The CDR3 runs 16 residues. With 2 bases removed from V and 0 bases from J, the gap between germline ends came to 12 bases. The DNA for the CDR3 is TGTGCCAGCAGCTTAAGGCTACGGGGGAGCACAGATACGCAGTATTTT. This codes for CASSLRLRGSTDTQYF.

The chain couples TRBV28 to TRBJ1-2; 7 bases agree with TRBD1. The V gene's germline CDR1 is MDHEN and CDR2 SYDVKM. This CDR3 region has 13 residues. Losses at the gene ends were 6 bases for V and 8 bases for J; bases not matched to a gene: 9. The CDR3 sequence: CASSLQGLLGYTF. CDR3 coding DNA: TGTGCCAGCAGCCTACAGGGGCTCTTGGGCTACACCTTC.

The V gene is TRBV11-2, the J gene TRBJ2-1; 8 nucleotides agree with TRBD2. CDR3 size: 16 residues. V trimming: 3 bases; J trimming: 5 bases; junction bases outside the gene matches: 9. CDR1 is SGHAT, CDR2 FQNNGV, per germline. CDR3 in DNA: TGTGCCAGCAGCTTTGGACTAGCCAGCGCCCACAATGAGCAGTTCTTC. Its protein product is CASSFGLASAHNEQFF. The whole variable domain, remainder taken from reference TRBV11-2 and TRBJ2-1, is EAGVAQSPRYKIIEKRQSVAFWCNPISGHATLYWYQQILGQGPKLLIQFQNNGVVDDSQLPKDRFSAERLKGVDSTLKIQPAKLEDSAVYLCASSFGLASAHNEQFFGPGTRLTVL.

The chain employs TRBV2 and TRBJ1-1; D perhaps matches TRBD1 (6 bases). V dropped 4 bases and J dropped 1 base, with 10 bases sitting between them. Germline V gene sequence: CDR1 SNHLY, CDR2 FYNNEI. CDR3 length equals 14 residues. Here the CDR3 DNA reads TGTGCCAGCAGTGTTTGGGGGCGGAACACTGAAGCTTTCTTT. It is translated as CASSVWGRNTEAFF.

This clone appeared a single time. This chain joins TRBV14 and TRBJ1-1, with 7 bases identical to TRBD1. V shed 6 bases and J 4 bases; nucleotides not matched to a gene: 11. This CDR3 comprises 15 residues. Per the germline V gene, CDR1 is SGHDN and CDR2 is FVKESK. The CDR3 bases are TGTGCCAGCAGTCGGCCGCCCTCAGGGGGCACTGAAGCTTTCTTT. Translated: CASSRPPSGGTEAFF.

The DNA for the CDR3 is TGTGCCAGTAGTCCCCGGACTAGCGGGAGGCGCACAGATACGCAGTATTTT. Translation gives CASSPRTSGRRTDTQYF. The V and J genes are TRBV19 and TRBJ2-3; 14 bases are a match to TRBD2. This CDR3 comprises 17 residues. J was trimmed by 1 base and V by 5 bases; bases with no gene match: 5. Germline values: CDR1 LNHDA, CDR2 SQIVND (reference sequence).